One sample yielded the 20 T cell receptor beta chains listed below, sequenced in a study of T cell clonality in common variable immunodeficiency. Generated by immunoSEQ multiplex PCR, the TCRdb table keeps only in-frame clones and is missing some. The sample shows about 25,000 clones, no singletons; the ten largest hold under 4.5%. The antigens of these receptors remain unknown. Study results and caveats: Fewer deletions and N-nucleotide insertions were reportedly seen in common variable immunodeficiency TCR beta sequences.

Material for sequencing was peripheral blood mononuclear cells. The receptors were sampled from a human donor with common variable immunodeficiency.

This clone has at least ten counts. The CDR3 end is not reached by the read, which stops 3 residues before it; the germline J gene fills it in. The gene calls are TRBV20-1 and TRBJ1-6; TRBD1 aligns across 9 bases. The CDR3 extends over 14 amino acids. After removal of 4 bases from V and 5 bases from J, the junction contained 3 bases not matched to a gene. Germline V gene data show CDR1 as DFQATT and CDR2 as SNEGSKA (reference sequence). This chain's CDR3 is CSATGQGHNSPLHF. The part of the CDR3 DNA that was read is TGCAGTGCTACTGGACAGGGGCATAATTCACCC.

This clone turned up a few times. The CDR3 is cut off 3 residues early in the read; its end comes from the germline J gene. This chain connects TRBV5-1 to TRBJ2-2; D perhaps matches TRBD1 (5 bases). V lost 0 bases to trimming and J lost 2 bases, with 8 bases between them. Germline-derived CDR1 and CDR2 are SGHRS and YFSETQ. The CDR3 is 15 amino acids. CDR3 DNA, as far as it was read: TGCGCCAGCAGCTTGGGGGGCATTAACACCGGGGAG. Translating gives CASSLGGINTGE. The whole CDR3 sequence is CASSLGGINTGELFF.

This clone is medium-sized (0.01 to 0.1%). CDR3 amino acids: CSANRNMNTEAFF. The sequenced part of the CDR3 DNA is TGCAGTGCTAACAGGAACATGAACACTGAA. The chain couples TRBV20-1 to TRBJ1-1; D is possibly TRBD1 (5 bases). The read is 3 residues too short to cover the CDR3 end, so that end is filled in from the germline J gene. The CDR3 loop spans 13 amino acids. The V end lost 4 bases, the J end lost 0 bases, and 9 bases lay between the germline ends. In germline, CDR1 is DFQATT, CDR2 SNEGSKA (reference sequence).

Note on this clone: The sequence runs out 3 residues before the end of the CDR3; the remainder is reconstructed from the germline J gene. This sequence joins TRBV18 and TRBJ2-7; D is perhaps TRBD2 (7 bases). Germline V gives CDR1 KGHSH, CDR2 LQKENI. The CDR3 loop spans 15 amino acids. V was cut by 4 bases and J by 3 bases, with 16 bases left in between. The CDR3 DNA, read in part, is TGTGCCAGCTCACTCCTACAGGGAGGGTTCTACGAG. Translated: CASSLLQGGFYE. The entire CDR3 reads CASSLLQGGFYEQYF.

This clone has a count of ten or more. The CDR3 goes on 3 residues after the read ends, and that part is filled in from the germline J gene. The rearrangement uses TRBV10-3 and TRBJ2-7; 9 nucleotides align to TRBD1. Germline trimming cut 6 bases from V and 5 bases from J; bases unmatched to any gene: 8. The CDR3 has 14 amino acids. CDR1 and CDR2 from the germline V gene are ENHRY and SYGVKD. The sequenced CDR3 bases are TGTGCCATCAGGGAAGGACAGGGGAGGGACGAG. It encodes CAIREGQGRDE. Given in full, the CDR3 is CAIREGQGRDEQYF.

This clone was detected only a few times. The read terminates 3 residues before the CDR3 end, so the remaining end is supplied by the germline J gene. The chain couples TRBV7-9 to TRBJ2-5; D is unclear. Germline V gene data show CDR1 as SEHNR and CDR2 as FQNEAQ (reference sequence). The CDR3 spans 15 residues. Trimming removed 0 bases at V and 0 bases at J, with 8 bases between. The CDR3 region is CASSLAGSYQETQYF. Incomplete CDR3 DNA: TGTGCCAGCAGCTTAGCTGGCAGTTACCAAGAGACC.

In this sample, this clone turned up many times. Sequencing ends 3 residues short of the CDR3 end; the germline J gene provides the rest. This chain joins TRBV7-6 and TRBJ2-5; 9 bases fit TRBD2. This CDR3 contains 15 residues. V trimming: 5 bases; J trimming: 0 bases; junction bases outside the gene matches: 4. Germline values: CDR1 SGHVS, CDR2 FNYEAQ. The CDR3 bases that were read are TGTGCCAGCAGCAGCCTAGCGGGACACCAAGAGACC. This encodes CASSSLAGHQET. The whole CDR3 reads CASSSLAGHQETQYF.

This clone was seen only a few times. The CDR3 loop reads CASSLKGWQETQYF. The DNA read from the CDR3 is TGTGCCAGCAGCTTGAAGGGGTGGCAAGAGACC. The V call is TRBV5-6, the J call TRBJ2-5, with D perhaps matching TRBD1 (5 bases). The read is 3 residues too short to cover the CDR3 end, so that end is filled in from the germline J gene. Germline V lookup: CDR1 SGHDT, CDR2 YYEEEE. V was pared by 1 base and J by 2 bases, with 9 bases between. CDR3 length: 14 amino acids.

The table lists this clone with a few counts. The read ends 3 residues shy of where the CDR3 ends; the end is completed using the germline J gene. The rearrangement links TRBV29-1 to TRBJ2-7, with D hard to call. CDR3 length: 11 amino acids. The germline V and J ends were trimmed by 4 bases and 6 bases, with 10 bases remaining between them. Germline V lookup: CDR1 SQVTM, CDR2 ANQGSEA. The CDR3 sequence: CSVGEGPEQYF. Partial CDR3 DNA: TGCAGCGTTGGTGAAGGGCCCGAG.

There are many counts of this clone. The CDR3 end falls 3 residues outside the read, so it is completed with the germline J gene. The chain uses TRBV6-2 or TRBV6-3 and TRBJ1-5; no firm D call. Germline V gives CDR1 MNHEY, CDR2 SVGEGT. The CDR3 loop spans 14 amino acids. V was shortened by 10 bases and J by 4 bases, with 17 bases between the two germline ends. The DNA read from the CDR3 is TGTGCCACCTCATGGAGTAGCGGGAATCAGCCC. This codes for CATSWSSGNQP. The entire CDR3 protein reads CATSWSSGNQPQHF.

This clone came up a few times. Read data end 3 residues before the CDR3 end; the end is taken from the germline J gene. The rearrangement joins TRBV7-2 to TRBJ2-7, with a possible D match to TRBD2 (6 bases). The germline gives CDR1 SGHTA, CDR2 FQGNSA. The CDR3 is made up of 14 amino acids. The germline V and J ends were trimmed by 5 bases and 3 bases, with 14 bases remaining between them. CDR3 protein: CASSPVGGVYEQYF. Incomplete CDR3 DNA: TGTGCCAGCAGCCCAGTTGGAGGGGTCTACGAG.

This clone was recorded a few times. The CDR3 goes on 3 residues after the read ends, and that part is filled in from the germline J gene. The chain joins TRBV5-1 to TRBJ2-7, with TRBD2 matching 7 bases. Germline V gene data show CDR1 as SGHRS and CDR2 as YFSETQ. CDR3 length equals 14 residues. The junction had 6 bases not matched to a gene; V was cut back by 0 bases and J by 6 bases. Here the CDR3 reads CASSLDGLVVEQYF. The CDR3 bases that were read are TGCGCCAGCAGCTTGGACGGACTAGTAGTCGAG.

Comment on this clone: With the read ending 3 residues before the CDR3 end, the germline J gene is used to fill in that end. The chain joins TRBV19 to TRBJ2-2; 12 bases map to TRBD2. Trimming cost V 5 bases and J 6 bases; bases outside gene matches: 7. CDR3 size: 16 residues. Germline CDR1 and CDR2: LNHDA and SQIVND (reference sequence). CDR3 amino acids: CASSLQTSGRSGELFF. The CDR3 DNA, read in part, is TGTGCCAGTAGTTTACAGACTAGCGGGAGATCCGGGGAG.

Of note for this clone: The CDR3 extends 3 residues past the end of the read, so its final part is completed from the germline J gene. The chain couples TRBV30 to TRBJ1-5; 8 nucleotides line up with TRBD1. Germline loops: CDR1 GTSNPN, CDR2 SVGIG (reference sequence). CDR3 length: 13 amino acids. V dropped 5 bases and J dropped 4; count of bases not matched to a gene: 4. Partial CDR3 DNA: TGTGCCTGGGGGGACAGGCCAAATCAGCCC. Encoded protein: CAWGDRPNQP. The entire CDR3 is CAWGDRPNQPQHF.

Turning to this clone: Read sequence stops 3 residues before the CDR3 end, and the germline J gene provides the missing end. The chain couples TRBV18 to TRBJ1-1, with 9 bases lining up with TRBD1. Germline trimming cut 1 base from V and 1 base from J; bases unmatched to any gene: 4. The CDR3 is 16 amino acids. Germline-derived CDR1 and CDR2 are KGHSH and LQKENI. The CDR3 DNA, read in part, is TGTGCCAGCTCACCACAAGCGGGACAGGGGAACACTGAA. Protein sequence: CASSPQAGQGNTE. The complete CDR3 sequence is CASSPQAGQGNTEAFF.

This clone turned up a few times. The read halts 3 residues ahead of the CDR3 end, with the missing end drawn from the germline J gene. The chain uses TRBV7-2 and TRBJ2-5, with 7 bases aligning to TRBD1. Germline assignment: CDR1 SGHTA and CDR2 FQGNSA. The V gene end was trimmed by 5 bases and the J gene end by 0 bases; junction bases not matched to a gene: 6. The CDR3 runs to 15 residues. The CDR3 here is CASSTQGTDQETQYF. CDR3 DNA, as far as it was read: TGTGCCAGCAGCACCCAGGGGACAGACCAAGAGACC.

This clone was detected many times. CDR3 DNA (partial): TGCAGTGCTAGGGAGGCAGGGGGCTTGGTGACC. Translation: CSAREAGGLVT. The entire CDR3 sequence reads CSAREAGGLVTQYF. The V and J genes are TRBV20-1 and TRBJ2-5; 8 bases fit TRBD1. The read gets to within 3 residues of the CDR3 end, and the germline J gene fills in the rest. Germline V gene lookup returns CDR1 DFQATT and CDR2 SNEGSKA (reference sequence). Trimming cost V 3 bases and J 7 bases; bases outside gene matches: 10. The CDR3 runs 14 residues.

In regard to this clone: The read finishes 3 residues shy of the CDR3 end, and the germline J gene is used to complete it. The rearrangement links TRBV19 to TRBJ2-7, with D possibly being TRBD2 (6 bases). V lost 1 base and J lost 6, with 10 bases in between. CDR3 length: 13 residues. Germline V gene lookup returns CDR1 LNHDA and CDR2 SQIVND (reference sequence). The sequenced CDR3 bases are TGTGCCAGTAGTATAGGGAGGGCGTCCGAG. Translating gives CASSIGRASE. In full, the CDR3 is CASSIGRASEQYF.

This clone has a handful of counts. CDR3 DNA (partial): TGTGCCAGTGAGGGTTGGGTTGTCGGGGAG. Translating it yields CASEGWVVGE. The whole CDR3 is CASEGWVVGELFF. The J gene is TRBJ2-2, the V gene TRBV19; tentative D call: TRBD2 (5 bases). The observed sequence ends 3 residues before the CDR3 terminus, with the missing tail filled in from the germline J gene. Trimming pared 8 bases from V and 7 bases from J, leaving 14 bases between. Germline V gene lookup returns CDR1 LNHDA and CDR2 SQIVND (reference sequence). CDR3 length equals 13 residues.

Many counts were recorded for this clone. Read data end 3 residues before the CDR3 end; the end is taken from the germline J gene. V gene TRBV19 combines with J gene TRBJ1-1; 7 bases align to TRBD1. The CDR3 has 15 amino acids. V lost 3 bases and J lost 5; bases outside the gene matches: 9. Germline V gene lookup returns CDR1 LNHDA and CDR2 SQIVND (reference sequence). The CDR3 DNA, read in part, is TGTGCCAGTAGTATTAGGGGGCGGGGGGGAACTGAA. It codes for CASSIRGRGGTE. Given in full, the CDR3 is CASSIRGRGGTEAFF.